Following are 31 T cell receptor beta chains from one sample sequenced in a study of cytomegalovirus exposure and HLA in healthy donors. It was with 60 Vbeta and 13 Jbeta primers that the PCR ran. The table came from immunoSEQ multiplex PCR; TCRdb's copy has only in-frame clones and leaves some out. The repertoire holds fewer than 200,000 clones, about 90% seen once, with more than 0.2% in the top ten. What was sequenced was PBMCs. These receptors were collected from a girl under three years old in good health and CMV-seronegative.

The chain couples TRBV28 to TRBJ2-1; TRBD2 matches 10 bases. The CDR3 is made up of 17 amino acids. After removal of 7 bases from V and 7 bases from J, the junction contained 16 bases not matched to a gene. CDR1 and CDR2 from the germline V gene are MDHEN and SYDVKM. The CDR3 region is CASIPPFGAGGENEQFF. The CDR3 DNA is TGTGCCAGCATCCCCCCTTTTGGAGCGGGAGGGGAGAATGAGCAGTTCTTC.

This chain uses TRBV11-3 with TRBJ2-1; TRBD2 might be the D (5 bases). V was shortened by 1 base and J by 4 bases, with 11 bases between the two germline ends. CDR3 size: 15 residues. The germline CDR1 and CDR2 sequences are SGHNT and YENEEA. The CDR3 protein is CASSLGVPGYNEQFF. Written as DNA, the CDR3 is TGTGCCAGCAGCTTAGGAGTCCCGGGATACAATGAGCAGTTCTTC.

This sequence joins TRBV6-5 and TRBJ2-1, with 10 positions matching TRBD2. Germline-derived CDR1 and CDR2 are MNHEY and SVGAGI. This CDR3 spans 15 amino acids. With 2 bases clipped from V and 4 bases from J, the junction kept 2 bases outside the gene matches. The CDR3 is CASSYRGLAYNEQFF. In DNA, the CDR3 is TGTGCCAGCAGTTACCGGGGACTAGCGTACAATGAGCAGTTCTTC.

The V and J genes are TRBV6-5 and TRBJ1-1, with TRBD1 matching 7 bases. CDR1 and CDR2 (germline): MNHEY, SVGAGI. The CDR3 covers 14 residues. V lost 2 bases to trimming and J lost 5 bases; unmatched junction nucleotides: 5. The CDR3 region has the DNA TGTGCCAGCAGTTACCTTCAGACAGGGACTGAAGCTTTCTTT. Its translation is CASSYLQTGTEAFF.

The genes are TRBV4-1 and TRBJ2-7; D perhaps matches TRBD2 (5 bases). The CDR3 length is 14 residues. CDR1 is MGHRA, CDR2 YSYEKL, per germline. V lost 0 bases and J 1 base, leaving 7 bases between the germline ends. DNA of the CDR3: TGCGCCAGCAGCCAAGAACTAGTTTCCTACGAGCAGTACTTC. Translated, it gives CASSQELVSYEQYF.

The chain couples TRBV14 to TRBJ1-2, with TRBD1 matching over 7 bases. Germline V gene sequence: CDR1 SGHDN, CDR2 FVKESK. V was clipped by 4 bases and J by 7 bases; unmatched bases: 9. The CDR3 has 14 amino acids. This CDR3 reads CASSPRQGWGGYTF. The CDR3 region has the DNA TGTGCCAGCAGCCCGAGACAGGGTTGGGGTGGCTACACCTTC.

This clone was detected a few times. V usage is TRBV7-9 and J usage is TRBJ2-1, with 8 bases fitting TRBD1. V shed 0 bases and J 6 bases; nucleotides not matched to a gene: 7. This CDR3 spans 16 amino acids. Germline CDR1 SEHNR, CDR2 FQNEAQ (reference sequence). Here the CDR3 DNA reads TGTGCCAGCAGCTTAGCCTGGACAGGGATGGGCAATGAGCAGTTCTTC. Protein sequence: CASSLAWTGMGNEQFF. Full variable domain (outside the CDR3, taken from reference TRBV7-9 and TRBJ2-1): DTGVSQNPRHKITKRGQNVTFRCDPISEHNRLYWYRQTLGQGPEFLTYFQNEAQLEKSRLLSDRFSAERPKGSFSTLEIQRTEQGDSAMYLCASSLAWTGMGNEQFFGPGTRLTVL.

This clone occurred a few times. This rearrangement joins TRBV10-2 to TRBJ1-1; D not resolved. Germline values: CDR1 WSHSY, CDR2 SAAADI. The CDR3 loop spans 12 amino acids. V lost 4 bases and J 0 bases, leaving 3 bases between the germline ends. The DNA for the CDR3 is TGCGCCAGCAGTGCGGTGAACACTGAAGCTTTCTTT. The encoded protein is CASSAVNTEAFF.

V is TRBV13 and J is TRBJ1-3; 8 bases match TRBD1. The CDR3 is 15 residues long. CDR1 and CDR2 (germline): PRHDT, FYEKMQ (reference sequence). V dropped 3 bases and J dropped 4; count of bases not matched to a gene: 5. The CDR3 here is CASSFTRDRGNTIYF. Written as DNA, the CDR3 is TGTGCCAGCAGCTTTACCCGGGACAGGGGAAACACCATATATTTT.

CDR3 sequence (DNA): TGTGCCAGTATGACAGCGGGAGTGCCCGGGGAGCTGTTTTTT. It encodes CASMTAGVPGELFF. The chain carries TRBV19 and TRBJ2-2; 8 nucleotides align to TRBD2. Germline V gene lookup returns CDR1 LNHDA and CDR2 SQIVND (reference sequence). This CDR3 comprises 14 residues. V shed 7 bases and J 6 bases; nucleotides not matched to a gene: 7.

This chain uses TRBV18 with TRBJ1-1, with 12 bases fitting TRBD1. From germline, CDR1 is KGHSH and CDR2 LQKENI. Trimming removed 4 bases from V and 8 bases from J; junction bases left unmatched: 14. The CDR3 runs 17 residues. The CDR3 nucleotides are TGTGCCAGCTCACTCGCCCTTACCGGGGGGACAGGGGGCGAAGCTTTCTTT. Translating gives CASSLALTGGTGGEAFF.

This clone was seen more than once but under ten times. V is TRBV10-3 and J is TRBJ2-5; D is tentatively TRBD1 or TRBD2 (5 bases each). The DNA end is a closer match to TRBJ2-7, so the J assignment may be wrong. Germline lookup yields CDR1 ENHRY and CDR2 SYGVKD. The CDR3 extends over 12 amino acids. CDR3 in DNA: TGTGCCATCAGTGATGGGGGCTACGAGCAGTACTTC. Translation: CAISDGGYEQYF.

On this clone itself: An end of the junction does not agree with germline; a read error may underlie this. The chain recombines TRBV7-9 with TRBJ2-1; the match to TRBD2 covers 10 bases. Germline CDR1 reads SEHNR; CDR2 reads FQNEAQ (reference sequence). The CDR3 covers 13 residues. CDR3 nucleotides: TGTGCCAGCAGCACCGATCGCTCTAGCGGGAGAATCTTC. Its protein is CASSTDRSSGRIF.

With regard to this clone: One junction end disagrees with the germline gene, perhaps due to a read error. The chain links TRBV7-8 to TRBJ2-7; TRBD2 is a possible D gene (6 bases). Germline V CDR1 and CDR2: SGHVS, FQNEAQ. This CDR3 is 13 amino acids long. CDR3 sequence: CASSLARGYEQCF. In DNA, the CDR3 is TGTGCCAGCAGCTTAGCGCGGGGTTACGAGCAGTGCTTC. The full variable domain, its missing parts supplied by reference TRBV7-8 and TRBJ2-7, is GAGVSQSPRYKVAKRGQDVALRCDPISGHVSLFWYQQALGQGPEFLTYFQNEAQLDKSGLPSDRFFAERPEGSVSTLKIQRTQQEDSAVYLCASSLARGYEQCFGPGTRLTVT.

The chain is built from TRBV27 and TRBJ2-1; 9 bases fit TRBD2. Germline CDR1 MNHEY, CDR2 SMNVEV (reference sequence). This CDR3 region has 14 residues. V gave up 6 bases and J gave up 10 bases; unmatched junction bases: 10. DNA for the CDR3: TGTGCCAGCAGAGGCGTAGCGGGAGTAAGGGAGCAGTTCTTC. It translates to CASRGVAGVREQFF.

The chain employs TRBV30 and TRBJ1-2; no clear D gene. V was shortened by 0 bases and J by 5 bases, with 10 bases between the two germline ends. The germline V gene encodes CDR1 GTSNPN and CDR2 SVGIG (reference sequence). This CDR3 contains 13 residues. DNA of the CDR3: TGTGCCTGGAGTGTATCCCGGGGATATGGCTACACCTTC. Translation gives CAWSVSRGYGYTF. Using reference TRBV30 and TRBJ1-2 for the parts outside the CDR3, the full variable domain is SQTIHQWPATLVQPVGSPLSLECTVEGTSNPNLYWYRQAAGRGLQLLFYSVGIGQISSEVPQNLSASRPQDRQFILSSKKLLLSDSGFYLCAWSVSRGYGYTFGSGTRLTVV.

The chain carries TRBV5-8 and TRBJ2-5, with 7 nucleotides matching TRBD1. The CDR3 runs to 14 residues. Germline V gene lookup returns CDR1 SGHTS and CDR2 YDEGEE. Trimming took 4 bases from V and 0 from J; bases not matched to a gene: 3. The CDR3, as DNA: TGTGCCAGCAGCCCGGACAGGAACCAAGAGACCCAGTACTTC. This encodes CASSPDRNQETQYF.

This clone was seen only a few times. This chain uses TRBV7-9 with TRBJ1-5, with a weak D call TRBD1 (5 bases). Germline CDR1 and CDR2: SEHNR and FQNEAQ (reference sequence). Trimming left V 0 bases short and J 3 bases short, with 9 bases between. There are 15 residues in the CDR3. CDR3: CASSLAGRNNQPQHF. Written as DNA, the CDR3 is TGTGCCAGCAGCTTAGCGGGGCGGAACAATCAGCCCCAGCATTTT.

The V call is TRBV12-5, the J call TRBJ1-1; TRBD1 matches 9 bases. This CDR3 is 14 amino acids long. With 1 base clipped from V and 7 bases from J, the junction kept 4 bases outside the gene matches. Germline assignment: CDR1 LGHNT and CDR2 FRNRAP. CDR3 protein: CASGLATGGCEAFF. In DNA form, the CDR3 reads TGTGCTAGTGGTTTGGCCACAGGGGGCTGTGAAGCTTTCTTT.

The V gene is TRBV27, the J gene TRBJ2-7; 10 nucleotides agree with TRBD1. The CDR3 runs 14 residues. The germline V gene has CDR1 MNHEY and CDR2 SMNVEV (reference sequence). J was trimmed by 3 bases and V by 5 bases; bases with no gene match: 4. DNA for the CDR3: TGTGCCAGCAGTCCACGGACAGGGGGCTACGAGCAGTACTTC. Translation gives CASSPRTGGYEQYF.

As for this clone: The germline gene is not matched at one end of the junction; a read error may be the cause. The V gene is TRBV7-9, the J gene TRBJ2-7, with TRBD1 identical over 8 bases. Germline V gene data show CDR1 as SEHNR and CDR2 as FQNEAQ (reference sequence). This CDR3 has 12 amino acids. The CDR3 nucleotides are TGTTCCAGCAGTCCGGACAGGGCTGAGCTGTACTTC. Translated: CSSSPDRAELYF.

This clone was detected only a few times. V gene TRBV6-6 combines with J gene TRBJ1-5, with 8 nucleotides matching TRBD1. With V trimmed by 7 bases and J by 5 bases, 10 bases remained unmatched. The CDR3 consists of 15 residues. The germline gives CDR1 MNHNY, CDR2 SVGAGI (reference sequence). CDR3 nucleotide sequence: TGTGCCAGCACAACCGGACAGGGCAAGGATCAGCCCCAGCATTTT. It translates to CASTTGQGKDQPQHF.

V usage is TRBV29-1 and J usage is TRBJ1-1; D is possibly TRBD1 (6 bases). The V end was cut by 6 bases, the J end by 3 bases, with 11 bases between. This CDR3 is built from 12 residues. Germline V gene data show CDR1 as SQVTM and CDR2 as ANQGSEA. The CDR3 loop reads CSVTGQYTEAFF. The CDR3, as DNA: TGCAGCGTAACAGGGCAGTACACTGAAGCTTTCTTT.

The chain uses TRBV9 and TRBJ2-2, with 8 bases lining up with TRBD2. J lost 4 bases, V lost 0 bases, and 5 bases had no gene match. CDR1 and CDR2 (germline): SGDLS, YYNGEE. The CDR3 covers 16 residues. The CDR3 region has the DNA TGTGCCAGCAGCGTAGACGGCGGGAGGTTCACCGGGGAGCTGTTTTTT. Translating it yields CASSVDGGRFTGELFF.

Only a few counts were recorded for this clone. CDR3 DNA sequence: TGTGCCAGCAGCTTGGCCGTACTAGCGGGAGGGTCGTCCTACAATGAGCAGTTCTTC. This codes for CASSLAVLAGGSSYNEQFF. The genes are TRBV5-4 and TRBJ2-1; 13 nucleotides match TRBD2. The germline V gene encodes CDR1 SGHNT and CDR2 YYREEE (reference sequence). V lost 0 bases, J lost 1 base, and 7 bases stayed unmatched. The CDR3 loop spans 19 amino acids.

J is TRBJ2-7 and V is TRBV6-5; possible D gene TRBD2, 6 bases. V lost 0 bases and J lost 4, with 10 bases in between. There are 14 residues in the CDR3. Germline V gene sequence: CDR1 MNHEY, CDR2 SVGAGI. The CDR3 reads CASSYSTGGYEQYF. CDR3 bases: TGTGCCAGCAGTTACTCCACTGGGGGGTACGAGCAGTACTTC.

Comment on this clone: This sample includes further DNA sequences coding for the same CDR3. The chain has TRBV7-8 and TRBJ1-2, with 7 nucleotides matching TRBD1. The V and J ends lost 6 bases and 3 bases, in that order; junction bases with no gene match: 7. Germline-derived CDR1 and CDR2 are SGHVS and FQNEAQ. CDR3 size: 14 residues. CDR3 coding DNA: TGTGCCAGCAGTTCCGACAGGGTTTACTATGGCTACACCTTC. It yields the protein CASSSDRVYYGYTF.

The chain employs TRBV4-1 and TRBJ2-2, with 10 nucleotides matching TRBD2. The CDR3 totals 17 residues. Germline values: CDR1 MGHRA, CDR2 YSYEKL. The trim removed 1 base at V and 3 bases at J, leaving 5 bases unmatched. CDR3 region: CASSQGLAGVYTGELFF. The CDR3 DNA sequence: TGCGCCAGCAGCCAAGGGCTAGCGGGAGTGTACACCGGGGAGCTGTTTTTT.

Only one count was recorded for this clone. The CDR3 loop is CASSLGQGSTEAFF. The CDR3 DNA follows: TGCGCCAGCAGCCTCGGACAGGGGAGTACTGAAGCTTTCTTT. This chain uses TRBV5-1 with TRBJ1-1; 9 bases are a match to TRBD1. Germline lookup yields CDR1 SGHRS and CDR2 YFSETQ. The CDR3 extends over 14 amino acids. V trimming: 4 bases; J trimming: 5 bases; junction bases outside the gene matches: 6.

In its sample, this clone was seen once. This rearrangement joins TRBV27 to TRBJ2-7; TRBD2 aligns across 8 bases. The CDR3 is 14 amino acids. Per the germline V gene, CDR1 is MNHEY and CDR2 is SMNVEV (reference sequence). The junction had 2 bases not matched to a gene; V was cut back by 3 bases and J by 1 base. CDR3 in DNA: TGTGCCAGCAGTTTTACTAGCGGTTCCTACGAGCAGTACTTC. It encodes CASSFTSGSYEQYF.

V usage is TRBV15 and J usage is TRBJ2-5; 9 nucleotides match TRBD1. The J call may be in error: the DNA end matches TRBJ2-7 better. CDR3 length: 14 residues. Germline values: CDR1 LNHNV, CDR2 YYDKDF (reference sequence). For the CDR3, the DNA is TGTGCCACCAGCCCGGACAGGGGTGTTCGCGAGCAGTACTTC. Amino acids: CATSPDRGVREQYF.